This T cell receptor (beta chain) is from a study of neurological immune-mediated disorders. About the study: About 90% of the roughly 34 multiple sclerosis patients had relapsing-remitting disease; 3 had secondary progressive.

Study observations and caveats: HTLV-1-associated myelopathy ranked highest for TCR clonal expansion and multiple sclerosis lowest, beneath healthy controls.

This clonotype was seen ten or more times. The antigen is unknown. Sequencing runs each yielded over 170 million TCR-beta sequences from 15-18 subjects. TCRdb ran MiXCR on the 5' RACE reads and lists one entry per CDR3 protein. This sample has around 70,000 distinct CDR3 sequences, with 5.2% found just once. Germline CDR1 is MGHDK and CDR2 is SYGVNS. The CDR3 loop spans 13 amino acids. V shed 4 bases and J shed 8 bases, with 14 bases lying between them. The source of this sequence is a man aged 18 to 29 with multiple sclerosis. The chain employs TRBV25-1 and TRBJ1-2, with TRBD1 as a possible D gene (5 bases). Sequences were obtained from PBMCs. CDR3 coding DNA: TGTGCCAGCAGTGCCCATGTGGGGGGAGGCTACACCTTC. This gives the protein CASSAHVGGGYTF.